The 2 T cell receptor beta chains listed next were all sequenced from one sample in a study of cytomegalovirus exposure and HLA in healthy donors. PCR employed 60 Vbeta and 13 Jbeta primers. The assay was immunoSEQ multiplex PCR, and TCRdb's table has in-frame clones only and misses some. The sample yields approximately 150,000 clones, around 79% seen once. Sequences were obtained from PBMCs. These TCRs come from a human donor in good health.

This clone was recorded a few times. The rearrangement links TRBV19 to TRBJ2-3, with 8 nucleotides matching TRBD2. J lost 1 base, V lost 6 bases, and 3 bases had no gene match. Germline V gene lookup returns CDR1 LNHDA and CDR2 SQIVND (reference sequence). The CDR3 spans 14 residues. CDR3 DNA: TGTGCCAGTAGCGTTAGCGGGGGCACAGATACGCAGTATTTT. It translates to CASSVSGGTDTQYF.

V is TRBV28 and J is TRBJ1-1; no firm D call. Germline V CDR1 and CDR2: MDHEN, SYDVKM. V lost 6 bases and J lost 4, with 9 bases in between. This CDR3 region has 12 residues. This CDR3 reads CASRNEGTEAFF. CDR3 coding DNA: TGTGCCAGCAGAAACGAGGGCACTGAAGCTTTCTTT.